The 23 T cell receptor beta chains below were found in one sample sequenced in a study of blood T cell repertoires in COVID-19. TCRdb's table, derived via immunoSEQ multiplex PCR, lists solely in-frame clones and lacks some. Of 150,000 or so clones listed, around 90% were seen once; the top ten hold roughly a sixth. Sequenced material: peripheral blood. These receptors were obtained from a man aged 55 to 69 with active or convalescent COVID-19.

This sequence joins TRBV27 and TRBJ2-7; 8 positions match TRBD1. This CDR3 spans 12 amino acids. Unmatched junction bases numbered 3, after V lost 4 bases and J lost 7 bases. Germline V CDR1 and CDR2: MNHEY, SMNVEV (reference sequence). CDR3 residues: CASSSGGREQYF. The CDR3 bases are TGTGCCAGCAGTTCAGGGGGCCGGGAGCAGTACTTC.

This clone was counted between two and nine times. The chain is built from TRBV6-5 and TRBJ1-2, with unresolved D. Trimming took 2 bases from V and 5 from J, leaving 9 bases between them. Per the germline V gene, CDR1 is MNHEY and CDR2 is SVGAGI. The CDR3 runs to 13 residues. The CDR3 nucleotides read TGTGCCAGCAGTTACCGTGGCAGATATGGCTACACCTTC. Encoded protein: CASSYRGRYGYTF.

The chain carries TRBV11-3 and TRBJ2-1, with 11 positions matching TRBD2. V was clipped by 5 bases and J by 9 bases; unmatched bases: 6. The CDR3 has 14 amino acids. Per germline, CDR1 SGHNT and CDR2 YENEEA. The DNA for the CDR3 is TGTGCCAGCAGCCTACTAGCGGGAGCAGTTGAGCAGTTCTTC. As protein: CASSLLAGAVEQFF.

This chain joins TRBV25-1 and TRBJ2-7; D unclear. CDR3 length: 12 amino acids. Trimming shortened V by 6 bases and J by 9 bases, and 15 bases separated the two germline ends. Germline V lookup: CDR1 MGHDK, CDR2 SYGVNS. The CDR3 reads CASSHEPFGQYF. In nucleotides, the CDR3 is TGTGCCAGCAGCCATGAGCCCTTCGGGCAGTACTTC.

The V and J genes are TRBV2 and TRBJ1-6; maybe TRBD1 (6 bases). Germline CDR1 is SNHLY and CDR2 is FYNNEI. With 8 bases removed from V and 10 bases from J, the gap between germline ends came to 18 bases. The CDR3 is made up of 14 amino acids. This CDR3 reads CASQFTGLGSPLHF. In nucleotides, the CDR3 is TGTGCCAGCCAATTCACAGGGTTGGGATCACCCCTCCACTTT.

V gene TRBV9 combines with J gene TRBJ1-2; D is unclear. CDR1 and CDR2 (germline): SGDLS, YYNGEE. The V end lost 0 bases, the J end lost 8 bases, and 14 bases lay between the germline ends. The CDR3 loop spans 14 amino acids. CDR3 in DNA: TGTGCCAGCAGCGTAGCTACGGGGTGGAGGGGCTACACCTTC. Amino acid sequence: CASSVATGWRGYTF. The variable domain in full, completed from reference TRBV9 and TRBJ1-2, reads DSGVTQTPKHLITATGQRVTLRCSPRSGDLSVYWYQQSLDQGLQFLIQYYNGEERAKGNILERFSAQQFPDLHSELNLSSLELGDSALYFCASSVATGWRGYTFGSGTRLTVV.

J is TRBJ2-1 and V is TRBV4-1, with 9 bases that match TRBD2. J gave up 2 bases and V 1 base, and 9 bases lay outside the gene matches. The germline CDR1 and CDR2 sequences are MGHRA and YSYEKL. This CDR3 spans 18 amino acids. The CDR3 reads CASSQALIAGATYNEQFF. The CDR3 nucleotides read TGCGCCAGCAGCCAAGCTCTAATAGCGGGGGCCACCTACAATGAGCAGTTCTTC.

Of note for this clone: This same CDR3 is encoded by further DNA sequences in the sample. The J gene is TRBJ2-3, the V gene TRBV29-1; tentatively, D is TRBD1 (6 bases). Germline CDR1 is SQVTM and CDR2 is ANQGSEA. V was trimmed by 6 bases and J by 0 bases, leaving 10 bases between them. The CDR3 runs to 13 residues. CDR3 sequence: CSVSGQSTDTQYF. CDR3 coding DNA: TGCAGCGTGAGCGGACAGAGCACAGATACGCAGTATTTT.

This clone has a single count. The chain has TRBV19 and TRBJ2-7; D ambiguous. V was cut by 3 bases and J by 4 bases, with 13 bases left in between. CDR1 and CDR2 from the germline V gene are LNHDA and SQIVND (reference sequence). The CDR3 is 14 residues long. The CDR3 region has the DNA TGTGCCAGTAGTATCAACGGGTTTAGGTACGAGCAGTACTTC. Translation: CASSINGFRYEQYF.

The chain combines TRBV5-5 with TRBJ1-3; D may be TRBD1 (6 bases). The germline V gene has CDR1 SGHKS and CDR2 YYEKEE (reference sequence). Trimming removed 4 bases at V and 0 bases at J, with 14 bases between. The CDR3 spans 16 residues. Here the CDR3 reads CASSPGDGASGNTIYF. CDR3 nucleotides: TGTGCCAGCAGCCCAGGGGACGGGGCCTCTGGAAACACCATATATTTT. Filled out from reference TRBV5-5 and TRBJ1-3, the complete variable domain reads DAGVTQSPTHLIKTRGQQVTLRCSPISGHKSVSWYQQVLGQGPQFIFQYYEKEERGRGNFPDRFSARQFPNYSSELNVNALLLGDSALYLCASSPGDGASGNTIYFGEGSWLTVV.

This chain uses TRBV10-3 with TRBJ1-6; TRBD1 agrees at 9 bases. The CDR3 has 15 amino acids. V gave up 7 bases and J gave up 7 bases; unmatched junction bases: 8. Germline CDR1 is ENHRY and CDR2 is SYGVKD. This CDR3 is CAINMGQGENSPLHF. The CDR3 DNA sequence: TGTGCCATCAATATGGGACAGGGTGAAAATTCACCCCTCCACTTT.

This chain uses TRBV4-1 with TRBJ2-7; weak D call: TRBD1 (8 bases). The CDR3 loop spans 15 amino acids. The ends were cut back, 4 bases at V and 7 bases at J, with 20 bases in the middle. Looked up from germline, CDR1 is MGHRA and CDR2 is YSYEKL. The CDR3 sequence is CASSRQTGDYSEQYF. CDR3 nucleotide sequence: TGCGCCAGCAGCCGACAGACAGGGGACTACTCGGAGCAGTACTTC.

The genes are TRBV10-3 and TRBJ1-1, with 7 bases identical to TRBD1. The CDR3 covers 13 residues. CDR1 is ENHRY and CDR2 is SYGVKD in the germline V gene. V lost 10 bases to trimming and J lost 5 bases; unmatched junction nucleotides: 10. CDR3 protein: CATQGGGATEAFF. The CDR3 region has the DNA TGTGCCACCCAAGGAGGGGGCGCGACTGAAGCTTTCTTT.

For this clone: At the DNA level, this CDR3 is encoded by other sequences in the same sample as well. V usage is TRBV27 and J usage is TRBJ1-5; D unclear. The CDR3 totals 13 residues. The germline V and J ends were trimmed by 2 bases and 5 bases, with 7 bases remaining between them. The V gene's germline CDR1 is MNHEY and CDR2 SMNVEV (reference sequence). CDR3 region: CASSLEGYQPQHF. The CDR3, as DNA: TGTGCCAGCAGTTTAGAGGGCTATCAGCCCCAGCATTTT.

This clone was recorded once. The chain combines TRBV18 with TRBJ2-7; 12 bases align to TRBD1. The CDR3 length is 16 residues. V was clipped by 6 bases and J by 6 bases; unmatched bases: 12. Germline V lookup: CDR1 KGHSH, CDR2 LQKENI. CDR3 nucleotide sequence: TGTGCCAGCTCCCAACCCGGGACAGGGGGCTTCGCCGAGCAGTACTTC. The encoded protein is CASSQPGTGGFAEQYF.

The chain is built from TRBV5-1 and TRBJ1-4; TRBD1 matches 7 bases. The CDR3 covers 14 residues. The germline V gene has CDR1 SGHRS and CDR2 YFSETQ. With 3 bases clipped from V and 6 bases from J, the junction kept 5 bases outside the gene matches. CDR3 sequence reads: CASSSGQVDEKLFF. The CDR3 nucleotides are TGCGCCAGCAGCTCCGGACAGGTCGATGAAAAACTGTTTTTT.

The chain is built from TRBV11-2 and TRBJ1-1, with D possibly matching TRBD1 (6 bases). V dropped 6 bases and J dropped 1 base, with 9 bases sitting between them. Germline CDR1 is SGHAT and CDR2 is FQNNGV. This CDR3 spans 13 amino acids. CDR3 residues: CASSTQGNTEAFF. DNA for the CDR3: TGTGCCAGCAGTACACAGGGGAACACTGAAGCTTTCTTT.

J is TRBJ1-6 and V is TRBV5-5, with TRBD1 matching 7 bases. V lost 1 base to trimming and J lost 7 bases; unmatched junction nucleotides: 2. CDR3 size: 14 residues. The germline gives CDR1 SGHKS, CDR2 YYEKEE (reference sequence). The CDR3 region is CASSLQGENSPLHF. Here the CDR3 DNA reads TGTGCCAGCAGCTTGCAGGGGGAGAATTCACCCCTCCACTTT. Using reference TRBV5-5 and TRBJ1-6 for the parts outside the CDR3, the full variable domain is DAGVTQSPTHLIKTRGQQVTLRCSPISGHKSVSWYQQVLGQGPQFIFQYYEKEERGRGNFPDRFSARQFPNYSSELNVNALLLGDSALYLCASSLQGENSPLHFGNGTRLTVT.

This clone was counted between two and nine times. The chain couples TRBV2 to TRBJ2-1; maybe TRBD1 (6 bases). The CDR3 has 16 amino acids. V was cut by 7 bases and J by 0 bases, with 16 bases left in between. CDR1 and CDR2 (germline): SNHLY, FYNNEI. CDR3: CASTPPQGYSYNEQFF. The CDR3 DNA is TGTGCCAGCACCCCCCCACAGGGTTACTCCTACAATGAGCAGTTCTTC. Filled out from reference TRBV2 and TRBJ2-1, the complete variable domain reads EPEVTQTPSHQVTQMGQEVILRCVPISNHLYFYWYRQILGQKVEFLVSFYNNEISEKSEIFDDQFSVERPDGSNFTLKIRSTKLEDSAMYFCASTPPQGYSYNEQFFGPGTRLTVL.

The chain couples TRBV5-4 to TRBJ2-1; 7 bases fit TRBD1. V lost 0 bases to trimming and J lost 8 bases; unmatched junction nucleotides: 8. Germline CDR1 is SGHNT and CDR2 is YYREEE (reference sequence). The CDR3 loop spans 15 amino acids. The CDR3 DNA follows: TGTGCCAGCAGCTTGGAAGACAGGGCGACGTATGAGCAGTTCTTC. As protein: CASSLEDRATYEQFF.

The chain employs TRBV25-1 and TRBJ1-1; 7 nucleotides line up with TRBD1. Trimming removed 2 bases from V and 5 bases from J; junction bases left unmatched: 5. The CDR3 is 14 residues long. The germline V gene encodes CDR1 MGHDK and CDR2 SYGVNS. CDR3 coding DNA: TGTGCCAGCAGTGAACCTAACAGGGGAACTGAAGCTTTCTTT. Translation: CASSEPNRGTEAFF.

The genes are TRBV6-5 and TRBJ1-2; D may be TRBD1 (6 bases). The CDR3 spans 11 residues. CDR1 and CDR2 from the germline V gene are MNHEY and SVGAGI. The germline V and J ends were trimmed by 10 bases and 5 bases, with 11 bases remaining between them. The CDR3 nucleotides read TGTGCCACTAGAGGGGGATATGGCTACACCTTC. Protein sequence: CATRGGYGYTF.

J is TRBJ1-3 and V is TRBV6-1, with D tentatively TRBD1 (5 bases). The V gene lost 10 bases and the J gene lost 4 bases, with 20 bases spanning the gap. CDR3 length equals 15 residues. The germline V gene encodes CDR1 MNHNS and CDR2 SASEGT. The CDR3 DNA is TGTGCCACAGAGCGAAAAGGGGTTTTCGGAAACACCATATATTTT. Protein product: CATERKGVFGNTIYF.